This T cell receptor (beta chain) was identified in a study of control samples from healthy donors and cancer patients. Some clones are missing from TCRdb's copy, which holds only in-frame ones; the method was immunoSEQ multiplex PCR. This table holds about 120,000 clones, about 90% found once. The CDR3 is 15 residues long. V dropped 2 bases and J dropped 7; count of bases not matched to a gene: 13. CDR1 is GTSNPN, CDR2 SVGIG, per germline (reference sequence). This clonotype was obtained from a woman between 45 and 60 years old in good health. The sequencing input was blood. The chain employs TRBV30 and TRBJ2-7; 8 bases match TRBD1. The CDR3 here is CAWSIAGGPTGEQYF. The CDR3 region has the DNA TGTGCCTGGAGTATAGCAGGGGGCCCTACGGGGGAGCAGTACTTC.